This note documents a single T cell receptor (beta chain) sequence. This sample stems from a study of OX40 agonist ivuxolimab in advanced cancers. Study summary: Those enrolled were approximately 78% male, with a mean age of about 66 years and ages from 23 to 79.

CDR1 GTSNPN and CDR2 SVGIG come from the germline V gene (reference sequence). The CDR3 consists of 13 residues. The V gene lost 4 bases and the J gene lost 6 bases, with 15 bases spanning the gap. The table came from immunoSEQ multiplex PCR; TCRdb's copy has only in-frame clones and leaves some out. The data contain tens of thousands of clones, just over 90% of them seen just once; the ten biggest clones take up roughly an eighth. The chain combines TRBV30 with TRBJ1-1; D ambiguous. The sequencing here drew on CD4+ or CD8+ T cells sorted from blood, taken in a trial of the OX40 agonist ivuxolimab. The origin of this receptor is an adult with an advanced solid tumor such as melanoma, head and neck, liver or kidney cancer. The CDR3 protein is CAWKGRGGSEAFF. In DNA, the CDR3 is TGTGCCTGGAAAGGGCGCGGTGGATCTGAAGCTTTCTTT.